The next 20 T cell receptor beta chains were all read from a single sample in a study of T cell responses to AZD1222 COVID-19 vaccine. Profiled with immunoSEQ multiplex PCR; TCRdb holds only in-frame clones, not every one. Among hundreds of thousands of clones, 90% to 95% were seen once, and the ten largest hold about 0.5%. The sample consisted of peripheral blood, taken 28 days after the second AZD1222 dose. The receptors were gathered from an adult who received the AZD1222 COVID-19 vaccine.

This chain links TRBV7-3 with TRBJ2-7; the D is unclear. V gave up 0 bases and J gave up 2 bases, with 5 bases separating them. The CDR3 has 13 residues. CDR1 SGHTA and CDR2 FQGTGA come from the germline V gene. DNA of the CDR3: TGTGCCAGCAGCTTAACAGGAACCTACGAGCAGTACTTC. This gives the protein CASSLTGTYEQYF.

The V and J genes are TRBV10-1 and TRBJ2-1, with D unresolved. Deletions cut 6 bases from V and 10 bases from J, with 4 bases between. The length of the CDR3 is 9 residues. CDR1 and CDR2 (germline): WNHNN, SYGVQD (reference sequence). The CDR3 nucleotides are TGCGCCAGCAGGGAAGAGCAGTTCTTC. This translates into CASREEQFF.

This clone has a single count. This chain links TRBV5-1 with TRBJ2-7, with TRBD1 as a possible D gene (6 bases). The ends were cut back, 4 bases at V and 0 bases at J, with 11 bases in the middle. The germline gives CDR1 SGHRS, CDR2 YFSETQ. The CDR3 length is 14 residues. The chain's CDR3 is CASSPIQGSYEQYF. CDR3 nucleotide sequence: TGCGCCAGCAGCCCCATACAGGGCTCCTACGAGCAGTACTTC.

V is TRBV28 and J is TRBJ1-1, with D possibly matching TRBD1 (5 bases). V lost 3 bases, J lost 6 bases, and 14 bases lay in between. The CDR3 covers 14 residues. Germline CDR1 and CDR2: MDHEN and SYDVKM. The CDR3 is CASSLVVVGAEAFF. The CDR3 nucleotides read TGTGCCAGCAGTTTGGTCGTCGTGGGGGCTGAAGCTTTCTTT.

CDR3 bases: TGTGCCAGCAGTAGGGGGGGACGGGGAGAGCAGTACTTC. It specifies CASSRGGRGEQYF. The chain employs TRBV6-5 and TRBJ2-7, with a weak D call TRBD2 (7 bases). Germline V gene lookup returns CDR1 MNHEY and CDR2 SVGAGI. The V and J ends lost 5 bases and 7 bases respectively, with 15 bases between them. The CDR3 extends over 13 amino acids.

This chain joins TRBV24-1 and TRBJ1-2, with 9 bases aligning to TRBD1. After removal of 3 bases from V and 8 bases from J, the junction contained 3 bases not matched to a gene. The CDR3 has 13 residues. CDR1 is KGHDR, CDR2 SFDVKD, per germline. The CDR3: CATSDRTGEGYTF. DNA for the CDR3: TGTGCCACCAGTGATAGGACAGGGGAAGGCTACACCTTC.

V gene TRBV29-1 combines with J gene TRBJ2-1; D possibly uses TRBD1 or TRBD2 (5 bases each). The V end lost 2 bases, the J end lost 12 bases, and 20 bases lay between the germline ends. Germline V gives CDR1 SQVTM, CDR2 ANQGSEA. CDR3 length: 14 amino acids. The CDR3 region has the DNA TGCAGCGTTGAACCAGCATCAAGAGGGGCCGCGCAGTTCTTC. Residues: CSVEPASRGAAQFF.

V and J are TRBV7-3 and TRBJ1-5, with TRBD1 matching 10 bases. The V segment lost 10 bases and the J segment 2 bases; nucleotides outside the gene matches: 5. Germline assignment: CDR1 SGHTA and CDR2 FQGTGA. The CDR3 runs to 14 residues. This CDR3 reads CAILGTGGNQPQHF. In DNA, the CDR3 is TGTGCCATTCTAGGGACAGGGGGCAATCAGCCCCAGCATTTT.

The chain combines TRBV7-2 with TRBJ2-5; TRBD2 aligns across 7 bases. This CDR3 region has 13 residues. CDR1 and CDR2 (germline): SGHTA, FQGNSA. Trimming cost V 3 bases and J 4 bases; bases outside gene matches: 2. CDR3 nucleotide sequence: TGTGCCAGCAGCTTGGGAGGGTTAGAGACCCAGTACTTC. Its translation is CASSLGGLETQYF.

J is TRBJ2-1 and V is TRBV27, with TRBD2 identical over 9 bases. The CDR3 has 16 residues. Trimming took 5 bases from V and 2 from J; bases not matched to a gene: 7. Germline values: CDR1 MNHEY, CDR2 SMNVEV (reference sequence). CDR3 nucleotide sequence: TGTGCCAGCAGTCCTTCGACTAGCGGAGCCTACAATGAGCAGTTCTTC. Its translation: CASSPSTSGAYNEQFF.

V is TRBV7-2 and J is TRBJ2-1; the match to TRBD2 covers 10 bases. The J segment lost 2 bases and the V segment lost 3 bases, leaving 1 base of the junction unmatched. The CDR3 runs 15 residues. Germline V gene lookup returns CDR1 SGHTA and CDR2 FQGNSA. The CDR3 here is CASSFLAGAYNEQFF. CDR3 DNA sequence: TGTGCCAGCAGCTTCCTAGCGGGAGCCTACAATGAGCAGTTCTTC. The full variable domain, its missing parts supplied by reference TRBV7-2 and TRBJ2-1, is GAGVSQSPSNKVTEKGKDVELRCDPISGHTALYWYRQSLGQGLEFLIYFQGNSAPDKSGLPSDRFSAERTGGSVSTLTIQRTQQEDSAVYLCASSFLAGAYNEQFFGPGTRLTVL.

Points on this clone: The sample carries other DNA sequences with the same CDR3. The rearrangement links TRBV28 to TRBJ1-2; no clear D. CDR1 MDHEN and CDR2 SYDVKM come from the germline V gene. The germline V and J ends were trimmed by 3 bases and 2 bases, with 4 bases remaining between them. CDR3 length: 12 residues. Written as DNA, the CDR3 is TGTGCCAGCAGTTTGGGGAACTATGGCTACACCTTC. It is translated as CASSLGNYGYTF.

The chain recombines TRBV5-1 with TRBJ1-5; D possibly corresponds to TRBD1 (6 bases). Trimming took off 7 bases at V and 7 bases at J, with 15 bases between the two ends. The CDR3 is 13 amino acids. Germline V gene data show CDR1 as SGHRS and CDR2 as YFSETQ. CDR3 residues: CASSVGGAQPQHF. CDR3 bases: TGCGCCAGCTCCGTCGGGGGGGCACAGCCCCAGCATTTT. Full variable domain (missing parts from reference TRBV5-1 and TRBJ1-5): KAGVTQTPRYLIKTRGQQVTLSCSPISGHRSVSWYQQTPGQGLQFLFEYFSETQRNKGNFPGRFSGRQFSNSRSEMNVSTLELGDSALYLCASSVGGAQPQHFGDGTRLSIL.

V is TRBV12-2 and J is TRBJ1-3. TRBV12-2 is deemed a pseudogene. The CDR3 totals 17 residues. CDR3 in DNA: TGTGCAAGTCGCTTAGTACGTTTTCGCGGTTCTGGAAACACCATATATTTT. Residues: CASRLVRFRGSGNTIYF.

The chain links TRBV2 to TRBJ2-3; either TRBD1 or TRBD2 may fit D (5 bases each). Trimming pared 3 bases from V and 1 base from J, leaving 14 bases between. There are 16 residues in the CDR3. Germline V lookup: CDR1 SNHLY, CDR2 FYNNEI. For the CDR3, the DNA is TGTGCCAGCAGTGAGGGACGGGCGAGGGGCACAGATACGCAGTATTTT. Translated: CASSEGRARGTDTQYF. The full variable domain, rest sourced from reference TRBV2 and TRBJ2-3, is EPEVTQTPSHQVTQMGQEVILRCVPISNHLYFYWYRQILGQKVEFLVSFYNNEISEKSEIFDDQFSVERPDGSNFTLKIRSTKLEDSAMYFCASSEGRARGTDTQYFGPGTRLTVL.

This clone was recorded only once. The rearrangement joins TRBV13 to TRBJ1-6; D is ambiguous. The CDR3 totals 14 residues. Germline V lookup: CDR1 PRHDT, CDR2 FYEKMQ (reference sequence). V lost 4 bases to trimming and J lost 6 bases, with 10 bases between them. The CDR3: CASSSPGVNSPLHF. CDR3 DNA: TGTGCCAGCAGCTCCCCGGGTGTTAATTCACCCCTCCACTTT.

The chain carries TRBV27 and TRBJ2-1; 7 bases align to TRBD2. Germline V gene data show CDR1 as MNHEY and CDR2 as SMNVEV (reference sequence). Trimming cost V 3 bases and J 5 bases; bases outside gene matches: 13. The CDR3 sequence is 17 residues long. DNA for the CDR3: TGTGCCAGCAGTTTTCGGGGACTTGCGGGGGATGACAATGAGCAGTTCTTC. Protein sequence: CASSFRGLAGDDNEQFF.

This chain joins TRBV28 and TRBJ2-7; D possibly corresponds to TRBD2 (6 bases). V shed 8 bases and J shed 1 base, with 15 bases lying between them. Germline assignment: CDR1 MDHEN and CDR2 SYDVKM. The CDR3 is 14 residues long. The CDR3 is CASGDGGESYEQYF. The CDR3 DNA follows: TGTGCCAGCGGGGACGGGGGTGAGTCCTACGAGCAGTACTTC.

The genes are TRBV4-1 and TRBJ1-2, with D possibly matching TRBD1 (6 bases). CDR1 and CDR2 (germline): MGHRA, YSYEKL. CDR3 length equals 12 residues. V was cut by 2 bases and J by 8 bases, with 9 bases left in between. The chain's CDR3 is CASSQSRGGYTF. In nucleotides, the CDR3 is TGCGCCAGCAGCCAATCCAGGGGAGGCTACACCTTC.

The chain recombines TRBV2 with TRBJ2-2; D not certain. This CDR3 contains 13 residues. Germline values: CDR1 SNHLY, CDR2 FYNNEI. Trimming took 6 bases from V and 8 from J, leaving 13 bases between them. The CDR3, as DNA: TGTGCCAGCAGGAAACATCCGAAAGGGGAGCTGTTTTTT. This codes for CASRKHPKGELFF.